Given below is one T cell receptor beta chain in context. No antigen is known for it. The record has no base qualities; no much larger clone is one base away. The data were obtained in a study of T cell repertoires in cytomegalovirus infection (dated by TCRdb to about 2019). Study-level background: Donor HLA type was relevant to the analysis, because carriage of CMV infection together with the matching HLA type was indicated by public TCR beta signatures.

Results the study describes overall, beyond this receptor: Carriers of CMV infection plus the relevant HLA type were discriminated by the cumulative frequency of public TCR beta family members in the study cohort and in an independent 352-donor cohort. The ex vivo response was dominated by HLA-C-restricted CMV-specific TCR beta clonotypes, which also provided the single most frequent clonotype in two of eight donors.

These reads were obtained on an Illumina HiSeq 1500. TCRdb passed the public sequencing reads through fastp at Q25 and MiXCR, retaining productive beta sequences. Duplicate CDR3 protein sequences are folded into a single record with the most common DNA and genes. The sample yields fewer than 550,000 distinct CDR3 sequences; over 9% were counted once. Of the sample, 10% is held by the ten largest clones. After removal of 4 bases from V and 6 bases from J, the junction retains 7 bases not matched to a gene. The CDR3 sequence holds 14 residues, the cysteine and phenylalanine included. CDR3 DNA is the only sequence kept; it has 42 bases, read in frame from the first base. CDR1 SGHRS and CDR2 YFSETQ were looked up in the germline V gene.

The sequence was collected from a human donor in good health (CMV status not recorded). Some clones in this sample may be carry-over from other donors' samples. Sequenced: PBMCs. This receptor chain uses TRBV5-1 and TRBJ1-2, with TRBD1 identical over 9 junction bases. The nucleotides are TGCGCCAGCAGCACTGGGACAGGGCGACATGGCTACACCTTC. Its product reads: CASSTGTGRHGYTF.